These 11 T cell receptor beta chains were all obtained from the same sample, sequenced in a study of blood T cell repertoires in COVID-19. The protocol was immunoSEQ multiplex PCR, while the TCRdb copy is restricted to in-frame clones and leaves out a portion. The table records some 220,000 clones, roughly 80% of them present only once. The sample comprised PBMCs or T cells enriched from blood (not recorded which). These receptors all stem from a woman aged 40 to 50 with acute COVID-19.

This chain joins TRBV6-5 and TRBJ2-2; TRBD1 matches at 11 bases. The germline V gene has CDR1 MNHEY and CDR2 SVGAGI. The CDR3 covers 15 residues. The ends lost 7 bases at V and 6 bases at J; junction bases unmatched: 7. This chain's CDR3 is CASNPGTGGAGELFF. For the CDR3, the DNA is TGTGCCAGCAATCCCGGGACAGGGGGGGCCGGGGAGCTGTTTTTT.

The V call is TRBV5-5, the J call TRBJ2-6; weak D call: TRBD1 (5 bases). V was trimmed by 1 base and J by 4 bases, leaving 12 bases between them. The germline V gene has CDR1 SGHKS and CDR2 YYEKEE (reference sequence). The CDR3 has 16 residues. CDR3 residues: CASSLFAGLGANVLTF. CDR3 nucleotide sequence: TGTGCCAGCAGCTTGTTTGCAGGGTTAGGGGCCAACGTCCTGACTTTC. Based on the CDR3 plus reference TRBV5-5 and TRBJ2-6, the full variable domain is DAGVTQSPTHLIKTRGQQVTLRCSPISGHKSVSWYQQVLGQGPQFIFQYYEKEERGRGNFPDRFSARQFPNYSSELNVNALLLGDSALYLCASSLFAGLGANVLTFGAGSRLTVL.

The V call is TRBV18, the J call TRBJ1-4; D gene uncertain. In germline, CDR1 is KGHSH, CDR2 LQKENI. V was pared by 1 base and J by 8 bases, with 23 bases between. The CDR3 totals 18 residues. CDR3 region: CASSPLSSVIGEGEKLFF. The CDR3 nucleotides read TGTGCCAGCTCACCACTGTCGTCGGTTATTGGGGAGGGAGAAAAACTGTTTTTT. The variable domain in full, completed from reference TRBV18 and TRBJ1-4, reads NAGVMQNPRHLVRRRGQEARLRCSPMKGHSHVYWYRQLPEEGLKFMVYLQKENIIDESGMPKERFSAEFPKEGPSILRIQQVVRGDSAAYFCASSPLSSVIGEGEKLFFGSGTQLSVL.

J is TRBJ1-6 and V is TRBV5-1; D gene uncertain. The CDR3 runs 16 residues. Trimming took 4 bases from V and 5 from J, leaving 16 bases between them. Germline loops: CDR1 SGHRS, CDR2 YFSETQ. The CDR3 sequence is CASSPSRFGDNSPLHF. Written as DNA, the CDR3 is TGCGCCAGCAGCCCCTCGAGGTTCGGGGATAATTCACCCCTCCACTTT.

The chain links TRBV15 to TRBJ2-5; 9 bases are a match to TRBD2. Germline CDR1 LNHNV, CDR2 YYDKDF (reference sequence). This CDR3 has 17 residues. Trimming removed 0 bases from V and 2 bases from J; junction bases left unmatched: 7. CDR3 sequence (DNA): TGTGCCACCAGCAGAGATAGGAGGACTAGCGTACAAGAGACCCAGTACTTC. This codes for CATSRDRRTSVQETQYF.

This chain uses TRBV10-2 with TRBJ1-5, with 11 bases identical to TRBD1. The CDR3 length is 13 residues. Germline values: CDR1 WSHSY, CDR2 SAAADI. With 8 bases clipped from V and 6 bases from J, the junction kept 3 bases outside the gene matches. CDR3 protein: CASWTGGSQPQHF. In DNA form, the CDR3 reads TGCGCCAGCTGGACAGGGGGCAGTCAGCCCCAGCATTTT.

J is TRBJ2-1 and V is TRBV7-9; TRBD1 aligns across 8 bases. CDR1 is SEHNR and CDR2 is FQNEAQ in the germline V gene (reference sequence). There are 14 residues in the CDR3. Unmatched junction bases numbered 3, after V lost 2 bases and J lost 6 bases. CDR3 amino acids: CASSLRTGRNEQFF. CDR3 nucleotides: TGTGCCAGCAGCTTACGGACAGGGCGCAATGAGCAGTTCTTC.

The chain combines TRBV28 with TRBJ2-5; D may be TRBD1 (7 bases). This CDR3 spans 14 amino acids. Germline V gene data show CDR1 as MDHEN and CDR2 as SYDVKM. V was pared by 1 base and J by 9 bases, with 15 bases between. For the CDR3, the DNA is TGTGCCAGCAGTTTATCGGACAGGTGGGGGGCCCAGTACTTC. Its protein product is CASSLSDRWGAQYF.

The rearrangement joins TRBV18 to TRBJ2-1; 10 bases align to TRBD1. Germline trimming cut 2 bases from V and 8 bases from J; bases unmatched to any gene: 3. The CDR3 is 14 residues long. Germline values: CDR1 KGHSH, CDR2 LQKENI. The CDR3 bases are TGTGCCAGCTCACCAAGGACAGGGGGACATGAGCAGTTCTTC. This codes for CASSPRTGGHEQFF.

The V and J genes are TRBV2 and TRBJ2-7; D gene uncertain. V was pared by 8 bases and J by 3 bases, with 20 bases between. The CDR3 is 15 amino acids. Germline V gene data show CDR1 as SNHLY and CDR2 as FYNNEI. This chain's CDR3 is CASRQDTPLYYEQYF. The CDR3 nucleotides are TGTGCCAGCCGCCAAGACACACCGCTATACTACGAGCAGTACTTC.

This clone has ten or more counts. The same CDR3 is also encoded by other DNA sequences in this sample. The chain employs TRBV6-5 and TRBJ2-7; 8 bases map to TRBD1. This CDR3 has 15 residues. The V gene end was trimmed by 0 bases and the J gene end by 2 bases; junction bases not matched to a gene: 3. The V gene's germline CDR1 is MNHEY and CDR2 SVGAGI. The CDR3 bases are TGTGCCAGCAGTTACTCCGGACAGGGTCCCTACGAGCAGTACTTC. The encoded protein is CASSYSGQGPYEQYF.